Sequencing of this TCR beta chain was carried out in a study of T cells expressing NK-cell markers. Overall study context: Repertoire data for TCR beta were derived from sorted T cells (CD3+CD56+NKG2C+, CD3+CD56+NKG2C- and CD3+CD56-NKG2C+). Study outcomes and limitations: These clonotypes, the leaders elsewhere, also led the CD3+CD56-NKG2C+ fraction in several donors. The share of CD8+ T cells held by dominant NKG2C+ clonotypes was roughly 1.0-7.5% in about six donors.

In the case of this clonotype: Its antigen is not identified.

Researchers built TCR beta cDNA using 5'RACE template switching with UMIs. TCRdb re-called the 5' RACE reads and shows each CDR3 protein once, DNA omitted. In total, the table holds 350,000 to 400,000 distinct CDR3 sequences. The germline CDR1 and CDR2 sequences are MGHRA and YSYEKL. The CDR3 totals 15 residues. Source material: blood T cells: a sorted CD56 or NKG2C T cell subset, CD4+ or CD8+ T cells, or bulk PBMC T cells (not recorded which). This sequence joins TRBV4-1 and TRBJ1-5; TCRdb proposes TRBD1, but this gene call is untestable without DNA. This TCR was sampled from a woman aged 45-60 years in good health. CDR3 in amino acids: CASSQESGGLQPQHF.